This is a list of T cell receptor beta chains from one sample in a study of blood T cell repertoires in COVID-19. Sequenced by immunoSEQ multiplex PCR; TCRdb stores in-frame clones only, minus some. This sample carries more than 350,000 clones, approximately 90% of them seen once, and the ten largest clones take approximately 10%. Source material: PBMCs or T cells enriched from blood (not recorded which). These receptors all stem from a woman aged 45-65 years who had recovered from COVID-19. Each CDR3 is given with its conserved first and last residue. D genes are given only for firm matches. The listing skips clone size in some rows; elsewhere it reads once, few, many or a size class.

abundance: .
j_gene: TRBJ2-3
v_gene: TRBV19
d_gene: TRBD2
CDR3nt: TGTGCCAGTAGTATCGGGACTAGCGGAGATACGCAGTATTTT
CDR3aa: CASSIGTSGDTQYF

abundance: once
j_gene: TRBJ1-5
v_gene: TRBV7-2
d_gene: .
CDR3nt: TGTGCCAGCAGCTTCCAGGGGAATCAGCCCCAGCATTTT
CDR3aa: CASSFQGNQPQHF

abundance: .
j_gene: TRBJ1-2
v_gene: TRBV6-5
d_gene: .
CDR3nt: TGTGCCAGCAGCCAAGGGGGGGGCTATGGCTACACCTTC
CDR3aa: CASSQGGGYGYTF

abundance: .
j_gene: TRBJ1-1
v_gene: TRBV5-6
d_gene: TRBD1
CDR3nt: TGTGCCAGCAGCTTAGACAGGGGGGAGACTGAAGCTTTCTTT
CDR3aa: CASSLDRGETEAFF

abundance: .
j_gene: TRBJ1-1
v_gene: TRBV30
d_gene: TRBD1
CDR3nt: TGTGCCCGGGAACAGGACAGGGGGTTCATGAACACTGAAGCTTTCTTT
CDR3aa: CAREQDRGFMNTEAFF

abundance: .
j_gene: TRBJ1-6
v_gene: TRBV30
d_gene: TRBD1
CDR3nt: TGTGCCTGGAGTATCACCGGGACAGGTTCACCCCTCCACTTT
CDR3aa: CAWSITGTGSPLHF

abundance: .
j_gene: TRBJ1-2
v_gene: TRBV29-1
d_gene: .
CDR3nt: TGCAGCGTTGCGCCCAAACTTAACTATGGCTACACCTTC
CDR3aa: CSVAPKLNYGYTF

abundance: few
j_gene: TRBJ1-2
v_gene: TRBV13
d_gene: TRBD1
CDR3nt: TGTGCCAGCAGCTTAGGAGAGACAGGGAACTATGGCTACACCTTC
CDR3aa: CASSLGETGNYGYTF

abundance: .
j_gene: TRBJ2-7
v_gene: TRBV7-9
d_gene: .
CDR3nt: TGTGCCAGCAGCTTAGACCAGGGCCCCTACGAGCAGTACTTC
CDR3aa: CASSLDQGPYEQYF

abundance: .
j_gene: TRBJ1-6
v_gene: TRBV30
d_gene: .
CDR3nt: TGTGCCTGGAGTACGGGACACGGAGTCGGACAAACACCCCTCCACTTT
CDR3aa: CAWSTGHGVGQTPLHF

abundance: .
j_gene: TRBJ1-1
v_gene: TRBV3-1/TRBV3-2
d_gene: .
CDR3nt: TGTGCCAGCAGCCAAGGCAGTTCGAACACTGAAGCTTTCTTT
CDR3aa: CASSQGSSNTEAFF

abundance: .
j_gene: TRBJ2-1
v_gene: TRBV5-4
d_gene: .
CDR3nt: TGTGCCAGCAGCTTGGATCTGAGCTCCTACAATGAGCAGTTCTTC
CDR3aa: CASSLDLSSYNEQFF

abundance: .
j_gene: TRBJ2-3
v_gene: TRBV5-6
d_gene: .
CDR3nt: TGTGCCAGCAGCTTGGGGTTTGGAGGGACGCAGTATTTT
CDR3aa: CASSLGFGGTQYF

abundance: .
j_gene: TRBJ2-7
v_gene: TRBV28
d_gene: TRBD2
CDR3nt: TGTGCCAGCAGGATCATCAGGGAGGGAACCTACGAGCAGTACTTC
CDR3aa: CASRIIREGTYEQYF

abundance: .
j_gene: TRBJ1-5
v_gene: TRBV28
d_gene: .
CDR3nt: TGTGCCAGCAGTTTAGCGGCGGGGTATCATCAGCCCCAGCATTTT
CDR3aa: CASSLAAGYHQPQHF

abundance: few
j_gene: TRBJ2-7
v_gene: TRBV11-2
d_gene: .
CDR3nt: TGTGCCAGCAGCTTAGGTACCTACGAGCAGTACTTC
CDR3aa: CASSLGTYEQYF

abundance: .
j_gene: TRBJ2-1
v_gene: TRBV7-6
d_gene: .
CDR3nt: TGTGCCAGCAATAGCGGCTCCTACAATGAGCAGTTCTTC
CDR3aa: CASNSGSYNEQFF

abundance: .
j_gene: TRBJ2-1
v_gene: TRBV7-7
d_gene: TRBD2
CDR3nt: TGTGCTAGCAGCTTAGATCCTAGCGGGGGAAATGAGCAGTTCTTC
CDR3aa: CASSLDPSGGNEQFF

abundance: .
j_gene: TRBJ1-4
v_gene: TRBV28
d_gene: .
CDR3nt: TGTGCCAGCAGTCTCCCCGACAGGAGTCCAGAAAAACTGTTTTTT
CDR3aa: CASSLPDRSPEKLFF

abundance: .
j_gene: TRBJ1-1
v_gene: TRBV20-1
d_gene: .
CDR3nt: TGCAGTGCTAAACAGTCCCAAGCTTTCTTT
CDR3aa: CSAKQSQAFF

abundance: .
j_gene: TRBJ1-6
v_gene: TRBV10-3
d_gene: TRBD1
CDR3nt: TGTGCCATCAGTGAACCCCACCCGAACAGGGCAGGGGGAAATTCACCCCTCCACTTT
CDR3aa: CAISEPHPNRAGGNSPLHF

abundance: .
j_gene: TRBJ2-3
v_gene: TRBV24-1
d_gene: .
CDR3nt: TGTGCCACCAGTGAGGCGGGGCGGGGAGATACGCAGTATTTT
CDR3aa: CATSEAGRGDTQYF

abundance: once
j_gene: TRBJ2-3
v_gene: TRBV3-1/TRBV3-2
d_gene: TRBD2
CDR3nt: TGTGCCAGCAGCCATGGGGGGGGAACCACAGATACGCAGTATTTT
CDR3aa: CASSHGGGTTDTQYF

abundance: .
j_gene: TRBJ1-1
v_gene: TRBV7-2
d_gene: .
CDR3nt: TGTGCCAGCAGCTTACGGGGTATGACGGGCTCGGGTACTGAAGCTTTCTTT
CDR3aa: CASSLRGMTGSGTEAFF

abundance: once
j_gene: TRBJ2-6
v_gene: TRBV3-1/TRBV3-2
d_gene: .
CDR3nt: TGTGCCAGCAAACTAGCCTCCGGGGCCAACGTCCTGACTTTC
CDR3aa: CASKLASGANVLTF

abundance: .
j_gene: TRBJ1-5
v_gene: TRBV27
d_gene: TRBD1
CDR3nt: TGTGCCAGCAGACTTGGACAGGGTAGCAATCAGCCCCAGCATTTT
CDR3aa: CASRLGQGSNQPQHF

abundance: once
j_gene: TRBJ1-3
v_gene: TRBV19
d_gene: .
CDR3nt: TGTGCCAGTAGTGTACAGGGTTCTGGAAACACCATATATTTT
CDR3aa: CASSVQGSGNTIYF

abundance: .
j_gene: TRBJ2-3
v_gene: TRBV3-1/TRBV3-2
d_gene: .
CDR3nt: TGTGCCAGCAGGACTAGTCCCAGCACAGATACGCAGTATTTT
CDR3aa: CASRTSPSTDTQYF

abundance: .
j_gene: TRBJ2-1
v_gene: TRBV30
d_gene: TRBD1
CDR3nt: TGTGCCTGGAGCCGGACAGGGGCATGGAATGAGCAGTTCTTC
CDR3aa: CAWSRTGAWNEQFF

abundance: once
j_gene: TRBJ2-7
v_gene: TRBV28
d_gene: TRBD2
CDR3nt: TGTGCCAGCAGCCCGCCGGGGGGCTCCTACGAGCAGTACTTC
CDR3aa: CASSPPGGSYEQYF

abundance: .
j_gene: TRBJ1-2
v_gene: TRBV6-4
d_gene: TRBD1
CDR3nt: TGTGCCAGCAGTATGGGGTCAGGGGGAGCTAACTATGGCTACACCTTC
CDR3aa: CASSMGSGGANYGYTF

abundance: once
j_gene: TRBJ2-1
v_gene: TRBV3-1/TRBV3-2
d_gene: TRBD2
CDR3nt: TGTGCCAGCAGCCAAGGACTAGCGGGGTTTAGGCAGTTCTTC
CDR3aa: CASSQGLAGFRQFF

abundance: once
j_gene: TRBJ2-5
v_gene: TRBV6-5
d_gene: TRBD2
CDR3nt: TGTGCCAGCAGTTACTCTAGCGGGGCGGAGACCCAGTACTTC
CDR3aa: CASSYSSGAETQYF

abundance: .
j_gene: TRBJ2-7
v_gene: TRBV7-3
d_gene: TRBD1
CDR3nt: TGTGCCAGCAGCTCACCAAGCCAAAAGGACAGGGGGCTTGAGCAGTACTTC
CDR3aa: CASSSPSQKDRGLEQYF

abundance: .
j_gene: TRBJ1-2
v_gene: TRBV24-1
d_gene: TRBD1
CDR3nt: TGTGCCACCAGTGGGCGGGACAGGGAAACCCACAGAGAGTATGGCTACACCTTC
CDR3aa: CATSGRDRETHREYGYTF

abundance: .
j_gene: TRBJ2-1
v_gene: TRBV12-5
d_gene: TRBD1
CDR3nt: TGTGCTAGTGGTCGGGGACAGATGTACAATGAGCAGTTCTTC
CDR3aa: CASGRGQMYNEQFF

abundance: once
j_gene: TRBJ1-4
v_gene: TRBV5-8
d_gene: .
CDR3nt: TGTGCCAGCAGCTTTGGCCAGGCAACTAATGAAAAACTGTTTTTT
CDR3aa: CASSFGQATNEKLFF

abundance: .
j_gene: TRBJ2-1
v_gene: TRBV11-2
d_gene: TRBD2
CDR3nt: TGTGCCAGCAGCCTAAGGGGAGGGGAGTCATACAATGAGCAGTTCTTC
CDR3aa: CASSLRGGESYNEQFF

abundance: .
j_gene: TRBJ2-5
v_gene: TRBV11-2
d_gene: .
CDR3nt: TGTGCCAGCAGCGTGGGGCCCATAGAGACCCAGTACTTC
CDR3aa: CASSVGPIETQYF

abundance: .
j_gene: TRBJ1-1
v_gene: TRBV24-1
d_gene: .
CDR3nt: TGTGCCACCAGTTATGAGTGGAACACTGAAGCTTTCTTT
CDR3aa: CATSYEWNTEAFF

abundance: .
j_gene: TRBJ2-1
v_gene: TRBV9
d_gene: .
CDR3nt: TGTGCCAGCAGCGTAGTGGGGGGAGCCTACAATGAGCAGTTCTTC
CDR3aa: CASSVVGGAYNEQFF

abundance: .
j_gene: TRBJ1-1
v_gene: TRBV2
d_gene: .
CDR3nt: TGTGCCAGCAGTGAAGAAGGGGTAGGGGGTGAAGCTTTCTTT
CDR3aa: CASSEEGVGGEAFF

abundance: few
j_gene: TRBJ1-2
v_gene: TRBV30
d_gene: .
CDR3nt: TGTGCCTGGGGGGAAGGACAGCCATTTAACTATGGCTACACCTTC
CDR3aa: CAWGEGQPFNYGYTF

abundance: .
j_gene: TRBJ1-2
v_gene: TRBV18
d_gene: .
CDR3nt: TGTGCCAGCTCACCACCCGAACGGACGGGGATCTATGGCTACACCTTC
CDR3aa: CASSPPERTGIYGYTF

abundance: .
j_gene: TRBJ2-1
v_gene: TRBV19
d_gene: TRBD2
CDR3nt: TGTGCCAGTAGTGTCGTAGCGGGGGGGCGGTTCAATGAGCAGTTCTTC
CDR3aa: CASSVVAGGRFNEQFF

abundance: .
j_gene: TRBJ2-1
v_gene: TRBV5-1
d_gene: TRBD2
CDR3nt: TGCGCCAGCAGCTCCGGGACTAGCGGGGCCTCTGGGGATGAGCAGTTCTTC
CDR3aa: CASSSGTSGASGDEQFF

abundance: .
j_gene: TRBJ2-7
v_gene: TRBV6-5
d_gene: .
CDR3nt: TGTGCCAGCAGCAGGGGTCCGGAGTACGAGCAGTACTTC
CDR3aa: CASSRGPEYEQYF

abundance: once
j_gene: TRBJ1-3
v_gene: TRBV6-5
d_gene: TRBD1
CDR3nt: TGTGCCAGCAGGAGGGACAGGGGCTTTGGAAACACCATATATTTT
CDR3aa: CASRRDRGFGNTIYF

abundance: .
j_gene: TRBJ1-6
v_gene: TRBV19
d_gene: TRBD1
CDR3nt: TGTGCCAGTAGTCCAAGGGGGACAGGCGCTCGGGAAATTTCACCCCTCCACTTT
CDR3aa: CASSPRGTGAREISPLHF

abundance: once
j_gene: TRBJ1-2
v_gene: TRBV10-3
d_gene: .
CDR3nt: TGTGCCACCACAACAGAGGGCTATGGCTACACCTTC
CDR3aa: CATTTEGYGYTF

abundance: once
j_gene: TRBJ2-2
v_gene: TRBV7-2
d_gene: .
CDR3nt: TGTGCCAGCAGCCAAGGGGGGGGCACCGGGGAGCTGTTTTTT
CDR3aa: CASSQGGGTGELFF

abundance: .
j_gene: TRBJ1-3
v_gene: TRBV7-9
d_gene: .
CDR3nt: TGTGCCAGCAGCGCTCAGGGGAGTTCTGGAAACACCATATATTTT
CDR3aa: CASSAQGSSGNTIYF

abundance: .
j_gene: TRBJ2-7
v_gene: TRBV18
d_gene: TRBD1
CDR3nt: TGTGCCAGCTCACCGAGGGGGCGCGATCAGTACGAGCAGTACTTC
CDR3aa: CASSPRGRDQYEQYF

abundance: .
j_gene: TRBJ2-5
v_gene: TRBV2
d_gene: .
CDR3nt: TGTGCCAGCATGTGGGGGGTAGGAGAGACCCAGTACTTC
CDR3aa: CASMWGVGETQYF

abundance: .
j_gene: TRBJ1-2
v_gene: TRBV14
d_gene: TRBD1
CDR3nt: TGTGCCAGCAGCCAAGATGCTGAGGGGGCCCTATATGGCTACACCTTC
CDR3aa: CASSQDAEGALYGYTF